One and the same sample provided the 24 T cell receptor beta chains below, sequenced in a study of blood T cell repertoires in COVID-19. Clones were read by immunoSEQ multiplex PCR, and TCRdb kept only the in-frame ones, dropping some. The data show about 190,000 clones, 90% seen once. The material sequenced was peripheral blood. These receptors came from a man aged 50 to 59 with acute or convalescent COVID-19.

This clone was picked up a small number of times. V usage is TRBV6-6 and J usage is TRBJ2-2; TRBD2 matches 13 bases. CDR3 size: 17 residues. V was pared by 5 bases and J by 4 bases, with 7 bases of the junction left unmatched. The V gene's germline CDR1 is MNHNY and CDR2 SVGAGI (reference sequence). The CDR3 is CASSRHGTSGATGELFF. The CDR3 bases are TGTGCCAGCAGTCGCCACGGGACTAGCGGGGCCACCGGGGAGCTGTTTTTT.

The chain combines TRBV9 with TRBJ2-3; the match to TRBD2 covers 7 bases. Germline CDR1 and CDR2: SGDLS and YYNGEE. The CDR3 contains 16 residues. V lost 0 bases to trimming and J lost 0 bases; unmatched junction nucleotides: 4. This chain's CDR3 is CASSVGLGGSTDTQYF. Written as DNA, the CDR3 is TGTGCCAGCAGCGTAGGATTGGGGGGGAGCACAGATACGCAGTATTTT.

V gene TRBV7-8 combines with J gene TRBJ2-5; TRBD1 might be the D (6 bases). Trimming cost V 4 bases and J 5 bases, with 14 bases left between them. This CDR3 contains 14 residues. CDR1 and CDR2 from the germline V gene are SGHVS and FQNEAQ. CDR3 region: CASSYTGYTETQYF. DNA of the CDR3: TGTGCCAGCAGCTATACAGGGTATACGGAGACCCAGTACTTC.

V usage is TRBV30 and J usage is TRBJ1-1; TRBD1 matches 9 bases. After removal of 3 bases from V and 1 base from J, the junction contained 0 bases not matched to a gene. Germline V gene data show CDR1 as GTSNPN and CDR2 as SVGIG (reference sequence). This CDR3 is 13 amino acids long. The CDR3 loop reads CAWRGQGNTEAFF. The CDR3 DNA sequence: TGTGCCTGGAGGGGACAGGGGAACACTGAAGCTTTCTTT.

The chain uses TRBV7-6 and TRBJ1-3; D perhaps matches TRBD1 (6 bases). Trimming took off 1 base at V and 4 bases at J, with 11 bases between the two ends. The germline CDR1 and CDR2 sequences are SGHVS and FNYEAQ. This CDR3 is built from 15 residues. CDR3 protein: CASSLGQGPGNTIYF. The CDR3 DNA sequence: TGTGCCAGCAGCTTAGGTCAGGGGCCAGGAAACACCATATATTTT.

The rearrangement links TRBV7-2 to TRBJ1-2; the match to TRBD1 covers 9 bases. With 3 bases clipped from V and 6 bases from J, the junction kept 11 bases outside the gene matches. The germline V gene encodes CDR1 SGHTA and CDR2 FQGNSA. This CDR3 region has 16 residues. CDR3: CASSLKPGTGRDGYTF. The DNA for the CDR3 is TGTGCCAGCAGCTTGAAGCCCGGGACAGGGCGGGATGGCTACACCTTC.

The V and J genes are TRBV6-2 or TRBV6-3 and TRBJ1-6; no clear D. Trimming shortened V by 5 bases and J by 11 bases, and 16 bases separated the two germline ends. The CDR3 is made up of 14 amino acids. Germline assignment: CDR1 MNHEY and CDR2 SVGEGT. The CDR3 DNA is TGTGCCAGCAGTACGATTCGCGTCGATACACCCCTCCACTTT. Protein product: CASSTIRVDTPLHF.

This chain links TRBV5-1 with TRBJ2-1; 8 bases agree with TRBD2. J was trimmed by 9 bases and V by 3 bases; bases with no gene match: 8. The length of the CDR3 is 14 residues. Germline CDR1 is SGHRS and CDR2 is YFSETQ. This CDR3 is CASSSFGRATEQFF. The DNA for the CDR3 is TGCGCCAGCAGCTCCTTCGGGAGGGCCACTGAGCAGTTCTTC.

The rearrangement links TRBV6-5 to TRBJ2-7; 9 nucleotides align to TRBD1. Germline CDR1 reads MNHEY; CDR2 reads SVGAGI. This CDR3 region has 14 residues. Trimming took 5 bases from V and 3 from J; bases not matched to a gene: 5. Written as DNA, the CDR3 is TGTGCCAGCAGTACCACGACAGGGGGCTACGAGCAGTACGTC. Translation gives CASSTTTGGYEQYV.

The chain uses TRBV7-8 and TRBJ2-7; D is possibly TRBD2 (5 bases). This CDR3 is built from 12 residues. Trimming shortened V by 5 bases and J by 9 bases, and 14 bases separated the two germline ends. Germline CDR1 and CDR2: SGHVS and FQNEAQ. The CDR3, as DNA: TGTGCCAGCAGCCTCAGTGGAGGCGCGCAGTACTTC. The encoded protein is CASSLSGGAQYF.

The V call is TRBV6-5, the J call TRBJ1-2; D gene ambiguous. This CDR3 has 14 amino acids. Germline CDR1 MNHEY, CDR2 SVGAGI. V was pared by 0 bases and J by 5 bases, with 10 bases between. CDR3 bases: TGTGCCAGCAGTTACTCCCAGGAGGGATATGGCTACACCTTC. It yields the protein CASSYSQEGYGYTF.

The chain recombines TRBV28 with TRBJ2-3; 10 bases agree with TRBD2. The junction had 21 bases not matched to a gene; V was cut back by 5 bases and J by 4 bases. The CDR3 consists of 20 residues. CDR1 and CDR2 from the germline V gene are MDHEN and SYDVKM. CDR3 residues: CASSTYGGDGLAGVSDTQYF. CDR3 nucleotides: TGTGCCAGCAGTACTTACGGGGGGGACGGGCTAGCGGGAGTGTCAGATACGCAGTATTTT.

The chain carries TRBV7-8 and TRBJ1-5; 12 bases are shared with TRBD1. Germline values: CDR1 SGHVS, CDR2 FQNEAQ. The V segment lost 6 bases and the J segment 1 base; nucleotides outside the gene matches: 1. The CDR3 runs 15 residues. The CDR3 region has the DNA TGTGCCAGCAGTGGGACAGGGGGCAGCAATCAGCCCCAGCATTTT. Translated, it gives CASSGTGGSNQPQHF.

This clone was observed a few times. The rearrangement joins TRBV11-3 to TRBJ2-2; D is perhaps TRBD1 (5 bases). This CDR3 has 14 amino acids. Per germline, CDR1 SGHNT and CDR2 YENEEA. The V and J ends lost 0 bases and 6 bases respectively, with 8 bases between them. The CDR3 DNA is TGTGCCAGCAGCTTAGAGGGCAGGGCCGGGGAGCTGTTTTTT. Protein sequence: CASSLEGRAGELFF.

This clone appeared once. V gene TRBV7-9 combines with J gene TRBJ2-7, with 13 positions matching TRBD2. The CDR3 contains 18 residues. J gave up 3 bases and V 1 base, and 9 bases lay outside the gene matches. The germline CDR1 and CDR2 sequences are SEHNR and FQNEAQ (reference sequence). The CDR3 sequence: CASSLGGLAGDHGYEQYF. In DNA form, the CDR3 reads TGTGCCAGCAGCTTAGGTGGACTAGCGGGAGATCACGGCTACGAGCAGTACTTC.

The genes are TRBV30 and TRBJ1-2; D is possibly TRBD1 (5 bases). Germline loops: CDR1 GTSNPN, CDR2 SVGIG (reference sequence). V lost 3 bases to trimming and J lost 4 bases, with 12 bases between them. This CDR3 region has 13 residues. For the CDR3, the DNA is TGTGCCTGGAGCCTAGGGGAGGGCTATGGCTACACCTTC. It translates to CAWSLGEGYGYTF.

The J gene is TRBJ1-2, the V gene TRBV30, with a possible D match to TRBD1 (5 bases). CDR3 length: 15 amino acids. CDR1 and CDR2 (germline): GTSNPN, SVGIG (reference sequence). Trimming removed 5 bases from V and 0 bases from J, with 16 bases in between. The CDR3 nucleotides read TGTGCCTGGCGGGGGGACCGAGATCCTAACTATGGCTACACCTTC. Its translation is CAWRGDRDPNYGYTF.

This clone was detected only once. The V call is TRBV28, the J call TRBJ2-2; D remains unclear. Germline CDR1 is MDHEN and CDR2 is SYDVKM. This CDR3 has 11 residues. The ends were cut back, 8 bases at V and 6 bases at J, with 7 bases in the middle. CDR3: CASVHSGELFF. CDR3 nucleotides: TGTGCCAGCGTCCACTCCGGGGAGCTGTTTTTT.

The V gene is TRBV6-1, the J gene TRBJ2-7; the D gene is possibly TRBD1 (8 bases). CDR3 length equals 20 residues. Germline assignment: CDR1 MNHNS and CDR2 SASEGT. V lost 4 bases, J lost 1 base, and 29 bases lay in between. In DNA, the CDR3 is TGTGCCAGCAGTGTTCGACAGGGGTATACTCTAGCGGTTATTTCCTACGAGCAGTACTTC. This translates into CASSVRQGYTLAVISYEQYF.

The genes are TRBV5-1 and TRBJ1-6; D is uncertain. V was clipped by 1 base and J by 3 bases, with 11 bases between them. The germline gives CDR1 SGHRS, CDR2 YFSETQ. The CDR3 has 16 residues. The chain's CDR3 is CASSLRRGDYNSPLHF. CDR3 in DNA: TGCGCCAGCAGCTTGCGGCGGGGAGACTATAATTCACCCCTCCACTTT. Complete variable domain (other parts from reference TRBV5-1 and TRBJ1-6): KAGVTQTPRYLIKTRGQQVTLSCSPISGHRSVSWYQQTPGQGLQFLFEYFSETQRNKGNFPGRFSGRQFSNSRSEMNVSTLELGDSALYLCASSLRRGDYNSPLHFGNGTRLTVT.

The J gene is TRBJ2-1, the V gene TRBV11-2, with a possible D match to TRBD1 (5 bases). Germline CDR1 reads SGHAT; CDR2 reads FQNNGV. CDR3 length equals 16 residues. Trimming stripped 5 bases from V and 8 bases from J, with 22 bases between. The CDR3 here is CASSLTQLPGAHEQFF. CDR3 coding DNA: TGTGCCAGCAGCCTTACCCAACTTCCTGGGGCGCATGAGCAGTTCTTC.

The chain is built from TRBV28 and TRBJ2-5; D gene uncertain. CDR1 is MDHEN, CDR2 SYDVKM, per germline. Trimming shortened V by 4 bases and J by 2 bases, and 11 bases separated the two germline ends. This CDR3 spans 14 amino acids. The CDR3 bases are TGTGCCAGCAGTTCTACCCAAGCACAAGAGACCCAGTACTTC. Its protein product is CASSSTQAQETQYF.

The chain has TRBV11-2 and TRBJ2-7; 7 nucleotides line up with TRBD2. The CDR3 length is 17 residues. V dropped 3 bases and J dropped 0; count of bases not matched to a gene: 11. The germline V gene has CDR1 SGHAT and CDR2 FQNNGV. CDR3 DNA: TGTGCCAGCAGCTTGGGGGGGAGGAGGGATAGCTCCTACGAGCAGTACTTC. Protein: CASSLGGRRDSSYEQYF.

The DNA of the CDR3 is TGTGCCAGCAGATCCAGAACTGGAAACACCATATATTTT. This encodes CASRSRTGNTIYF. This chain uses TRBV28 with TRBJ1-3; D is uncertain. Germline lookup yields CDR1 MDHEN and CDR2 SYDVKM. Deletions cut 6 bases from V and 2 bases from J, with 8 bases between. The CDR3 consists of 13 residues.